This T cell receptor beta chain was identified in a study of blood T cell repertoires in COVID-19. Study-wide context: COVID-19 samples collected from the United States, Italy and Spain covered acute and convalescent phases. PBMCs, B-cell-depleted T cells, or T cells provided the cDNA or gDNA that made up the material.

There are 12 residues in the CDR3. Deletions cut 4 bases from V and 15 bases from J, with 13 bases between. The germline V gene encodes CDR1 SGHTA and CDR2 FQGNSA. As handled by the study authors: Counts of nucleated cells, estimated from reference gene primer amplification, were obtained. The repertoire was sequenced with immunoSEQ multiplex PCR; TCRdb's copy has only in-frame clones and lacks some. V and J calls and clone size are given by that table; D and trimming were obtained from the DNA. Of about 120,000 clones listed, roughly four fifths are singletons. This sequence originates from a woman in her 70s with acute or convalescent COVID-19. V gene TRBV7-2 combines with J gene TRBJ1-6; tentatively, D is TRBD1 (5 bases). The specimen was peripheral blood. Here the CDR3 reads CASSYLGDVLHF. The CDR3 nucleotides are TGTGCCAGCAGCTACTTAGGGGATGTCCTCCACTTT.